This is a list of T cell receptor beta chains from one sample in a study of cytomegalovirus exposure and HLA in healthy donors. Produced via immunoSEQ multiplex PCR; TCRdb's table is partial and in-frame only. The sample has about 180,000 clones, around 75% seen once. The sequenced material came from PBMCs. The receptors come from a male donor in good health and CMV-seronegative. The CDR3 runs from the conserved cysteine through the conserved F or W. The D gene is left open where the match is weak. Some rows have no size entry. The others give once, few or many, or a class for an expanded clone.

clone size,V gene,D gene,J gene,CDR3 protein
NA,TRBV5-1,NA,TRBJ2-3,CASSLESGSQDTQYF
NA,TRBV6-1,TRBD1,TRBJ1-5,CASSIFDREWEPQHF
NA,TRBV19,NA,TRBJ1-3,CASSRGSSSGNTIYF
NA,TRBV4-3,NA,TRBJ2-2,CASRPGSTNTGELFF
NA,TRBV18,TRBD2,TRBJ2-7,CASSRTSGVSYEQYF
few,TRBV28,TRBD1,TRBJ2-1,CASSFETGGHYNEQFF
NA,TRBV4-3,TRBD2,TRBJ2-7,CASSQDGSGRIYEQYF
NA,TRBV6-1,TRBD1,TRBJ2-7,CASSEGGTETSIYEQYF
NA,TRBV6-1,NA,TRBJ1-5,CASHDRFNQPQHF
NA,TRBV28,NA,TRBJ1-2,CASSSGGKGYTF
NA,TRBV15,NA,TRBJ2-7,CATGERTGSYEQYF
NA,TRBV9,TRBD2,TRBJ2-2,CASSVGLAGDGANTGELFF
NA,TRBV6-5,TRBD1,TRBJ1-2,CASRAGTGANYGYTF
NA,TRBV30,NA,TRBJ1-4,CAWSGGGSWFF
few,TRBV6-6,NA,TRBJ1-2,CASSADRLTNYGYTF
once,TRBV28,NA,TRBJ2-7,CASRAELADYAYEQYF
NA,TRBV7-8,NA,TRBJ1-5,CASSSYSGNQPQHF
NA,TRBV28,TRBD1,TRBJ2-1,CASSPSGTGSVEQFF
few,TRBV29-1,NA,TRBJ1-2,CSAMGGLNYGYTF
NA,TRBV30,NA,TRBJ1-3,CAWSLQGISGNTIYF
NA,TRBV15,TRBD1,TRBJ2-7,CATSRRQGANEQYF
NA,TRBV19,NA,TRBJ1-5,CASSIQRASNQPQHF
NA,TRBV25-1,NA,TRBJ1-5,CASSDRGRNQPQHF
NA,TRBV6-1,TRBD1,TRBJ1-5,CASSEDRGYQPQHF
NA,TRBV6-1,TRBD1,TRBJ2-4,CASTEKETGGSKNIQYF
NA,TRBV30,NA,TRBJ1-3,CAWTPSGNTIYF
few,TRBV6-1,NA,TRBJ1-5,CASSEAPSTHQPQHF
NA,TRBV10-3,NA,TRBJ1-2,CAIRGDRNFNYGYTF
NA,TRBV11-2,TRBD1,TRBJ1-2,CASSLPQGAYGYTF
once,TRBV6-1,NA,TRBJ1-2,CASRRAAYGYTF
once,TRBV11-2,TRBD1,TRBJ2-7,CASSLGQGLYEQYF
NA,TRBV9,TRBD1,TRBJ1-6,CASSGTGNGNSPLHF
NA,TRBV6-6,NA,TRBJ2-3,CASSSLLTADTQYF
NA,TRBV15,TRBD1,TRBJ1-3,CATSRETGGLLSGNTIYF
NA,TRBV7-9,TRBD2,TRBJ2-1,CSSSLLAGAYNEQFF
NA,TRBV29-1,TRBD1,TRBJ1-3,CSVPGGSGNTIYF
NA,TRBV5-1,NA,TRBJ2-2,CASSWRAENTGELFF
NA,TRBV19,TRBD1,TRBJ2-7,CASSNQRRTGAFYEQYF
once,TRBV6-6,NA,TRBJ1-4,CASSSDARGNEKLLF
NA,TRBV2,TRBD2,TRBJ2-1,CASSVAGGGRSGGNEQFF
NA,TRBV6-5,NA,TRBJ1-1,CASSYSSDGGYTEAFF
NA,TRBV30,NA,TRBJ1-5,CAWKGQGNQPQHF
NA,TRBV28,TRBD1,TRBJ1-2,CASSSGQDYGYTF
few,TRBV5-1,NA,TRBJ1-2,CASSLAAATWGYTF
NA,TRBV7-8,NA,TRBJ1-5,CASSMGGAGKEPQHF
NA,TRBV7-9,TRBD2,TRBJ2-1,CASSLAGGYNEQFF
few,TRBV27,NA,TRBJ2-7,CASSLYGEQYF
once,TRBV19,TRBD2,TRBJ2-7,CASTRTSGGFYEQYF
NA,TRBV10-3,NA,TRBJ1-2,CAISEGQINYGYTF
NA,TRBV10-2,NA,NA,CASMNRGSSYEQYF
NA,TRBV12-5,TRBD1,TRBJ1-1,CASGWIGQGIRNTEAFF
NA,TRBV5-1,NA,TRBJ1-1,CASSFIPSVNTEAFF